These 6 T cell receptor beta chains share one sample of origin, sequenced in a study of tissue T cells after allogeneic stem cell transplantation (dated by TCRdb to between 2020 and 2023). The method was the immunoSEQ multiplex PCR assay. The source is immuneACCESS, and TCRdb retained only in-frame sequences with V and J called. Part of the clones is not carried over; for the studies checked, unresolved V genes explain less than half of this, and the remainder is unexplained. The sample has roughly 3,000 clones on record, 48% of them singletons. Roughly two fifths of the sample belongs to the ten largest clones. Taken with the paper, the label for time point translates to: mouse harvest day 14 after allogeneic transplant. Each mouse graft consisted of 10^7 T-cell-depleted bone marrow cells plus 10^6 splenic CD5+ T cells and was given by tail vein injection. Input material: gut tissue. Receptors originate from a female BALB/c mouse given C57BL/6 T cells with graft-versus-host disease after an allogeneic hematopoietic cell transplant.

By share, this clone counts as medium-sized. These gene names are mouse names. Coverage ceases 1 residue before the CDR3 finishes, and the germline J gene fills in the end. The V gene is TRBV2, the J gene TRBJ2-7; D uncertain. From germline, CDR1 is LGHNA and CDR2 YSYQKL. The CDR3 is made up of 14 amino acids. Trimming cost V 0 bases and J 4 bases, with 10 bases left between them. The CDR3: CASSQEVGKYEQYF. CDR3 DNA (partial): TGTGCCAGCAGCCAAGAAGTCGGCAAATATGAACAGTAC.

This clone was seen more than once but under ten times. Gene names denote mouse genes. The CDR3 spells CASSPGNYEQYF. The sequenced part of the CDR3 DNA is TGTGCCAGCTCTCCCGGGAATTATGAACAGTAC. The V and J genes are TRBV12-2 and TRBJ2-7; D gene uncertain. The read falls 1 residue short of the CDR3 end, and the missing part is taken from the germline J gene. The CDR3 consists of 12 residues. Germline V gene lookup returns CDR1 SGHLS and CDR2 HYDKME. The V end was cut by 2 bases, the J end by 4 bases, with 8 bases between. The full variable domain, with the rest looked up from reference TRBV12-2 and TRBJ2-7, is NSGVVQSPRYIIKGKGERSILKCIPISGHLSVAWYQQTQGQELKFFIQHYDKMERDKGNLPSRFSVQQFDDYHSEMNMSALELEDSAVYFCASSPGNYEQYFGPGTRLTVL.

Regarding this clone: Gene names denote mouse genes. The read comes to an end 1 residue before the CDR3 does, leaving the germline J gene to fill in the end. The rearrangement links TRBV17 to TRBJ2-1; 10 nucleotides line up with TRBD2. The CDR3 is 15 residues long. Trimming cost V 1 base and J 7 bases; bases outside gene matches: 4. Per germline, CDR1 MNHDT and CDR2 YYDKIL. CDR3 DNA (partial): TGTGCTAGCAGTAGAGCGACTGGGGGGCGGGCTGAGCAGTTC. It yields the protein CASSRATGGRAEQF. From start to end, the CDR3 is CASSRATGGRAEQFF.

This clone was seen more than once but under ten times. Mouse gene names apply. Read data end 1 residue before the CDR3 end; the end is taken from the germline J gene. V usage is TRBV26 and J usage is TRBJ2-5; D remains unclear. Between the trimmed V and J ends, which lost 4 bases and 4 bases, there was a span of 9 bases. There are 13 residues in the CDR3. Germline values: CDR1 KGHPV, CDR2 FQNQEV (reference sequence). Here the CDR3 reads CASSPGGKDTQYF. The sequenced part of the CDR3 DNA is TGTGCCAGCAGTCCCGGAGGGAAAGACACCCAGTAC.

Points on this clone: Gene names are mouse gene names. The CDR3 is cut off 1 residue early in the read; its end comes from the germline J gene. This rearrangement joins TRBV26 to TRBJ1-6, with a tentative D call TRBD1 (6 bases). TRBJ1-6 carries the ORF label, with uncertain function. CDR1 is KGHPV, CDR2 FQNQEV, per germline (reference sequence). CDR3 length: 15 amino acids. Trimming took 2 bases from V and 1 from J, leaving 6 bases between them. CDR3 in amino acids: CASSLQGSYNSPLYF. The sequenced CDR3 bases are TGTGCCAGCAGTCTGCAGGGGTCCTATAATTCGCCCCTCTAC.

With respect to this clone: Genes here carry mouse names. The CDR3 loop reads CASGVRANTEVFF. CDR3 bases read: TGTGCCAGCGGTGTCAGGGCAAACACAGAAGTCTTC. J is TRBJ1-1 and V is TRBV13-2, with a possible D match to TRBD1 (5 bases). The observed sequence ends 1 residue before the CDR3 terminus, with the missing tail filled in from the germline J gene. V lost 3 bases, J lost 0 bases, and 6 bases lay in between. Germline-derived CDR1 and CDR2 are NNHNN and SYGAGS (reference sequence). This CDR3 region has 13 residues.